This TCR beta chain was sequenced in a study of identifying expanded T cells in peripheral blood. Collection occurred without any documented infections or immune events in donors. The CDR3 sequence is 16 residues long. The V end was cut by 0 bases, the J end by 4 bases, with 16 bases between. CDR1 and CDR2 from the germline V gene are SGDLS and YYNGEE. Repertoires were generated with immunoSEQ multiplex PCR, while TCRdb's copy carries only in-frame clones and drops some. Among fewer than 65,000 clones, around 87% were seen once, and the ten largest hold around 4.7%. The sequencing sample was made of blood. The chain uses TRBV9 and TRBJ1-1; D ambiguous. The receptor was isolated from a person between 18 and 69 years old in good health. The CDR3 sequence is CASSVDTGAFGTEAFF. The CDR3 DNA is TGTGCCAGCAGCGTAGATACCGGAGCTTTTGGCACTGAAGCTTTCTTT.